A single sample gave rise to the 25 T cell receptor beta chains below, sequenced in a study of shared clonotypes between healthy human individuals. Sequencing used immunoSEQ multiplex PCR; TCRdb keeps in-frame clones, though not all of them. Of a few million clones in the sample, approximately 95% were seen once. The sample taken for sequencing was naive CD4+ T cells sorted from blood. Subset meaning: CD45RA+ positively selected. Receptors were obtained from a man aged 18 to 30 in good health.

The chain carries TRBV7-8 and TRBJ1-2, with D maybe TRBD1 (5 bases). Trimming took off 5 bases at V and 4 bases at J, with 23 bases between the two ends. Germline CDR1 and CDR2: SGHVS and FQNEAQ. The CDR3 runs 17 residues. In DNA form, the CDR3 reads TGTGCCAGCAGCCCCAGGAGCGGCGACCGGGGGGGCTATGGCTACACCTTC. Translation: CASSPRSGDRGGYGYTF.

The rearrangement links TRBV5-6 to TRBJ2-5; perhaps D is TRBD1 or TRBD2 (5 bases each). V was pared by 0 bases and J by 9 bases, with 15 bases between. The CDR3 contains 14 residues. Germline lookup yields CDR1 SGHDT and CDR2 YYEEEE. The CDR3 DNA reads TGTGCCAGCAGCTTGGCATGGGGCGGGTGGGCCCAGTACTTC. Protein product: CASSLAWGGWAQYF.

The V call is TRBV19, the J call TRBJ2-6; D possibly matches TRBD1 or TRBD2 (5 bases each). The CDR3 loop spans 15 amino acids. Germline CDR1 is LNHDA and CDR2 is SQIVND (reference sequence). With 6 bases removed from V and 0 bases from J, the gap between germline ends came to 9 bases. The CDR3 loop is CASSRGDSGANVLTF. Here the CDR3 DNA reads TGTGCCAGTAGCCGAGGGGACTCTGGGGCCAACGTCCTGACTTTC.

Of note for this clone: Within the sample, other DNA sequences also encode this same CDR3. V usage is TRBV30 and J usage is TRBJ2-3; D is undetermined. V was cut by 3 bases and J by 3 bases, with 7 bases left in between. The CDR3 runs to 12 residues. Germline V gene data show CDR1 as GTSNPN and CDR2 as SVGIG (reference sequence). The CDR3 protein is CAWRSGTDTQYF. As DNA, the CDR3 is TGTGCCTGGAGGTCTGGGACAGATACGCAGTATTTT.

The chain carries TRBV19 and TRBJ2-3; 8 bases agree with TRBD2. Per germline, CDR1 LNHDA and CDR2 SQIVND (reference sequence). J gave up 2 bases and V 4 bases, and 11 bases lay outside the gene matches. CDR3 length equals 17 residues. The CDR3 DNA follows: TGTGCCAGTAGTACGGGGCGGGGGGCCCTTATCACAGATACGCAGTATTTT. It yields the protein CASSTGRGALITDTQYF.

The chain is built from TRBV28 and TRBJ1-2; 8 bases line up with TRBD1. CDR1 MDHEN and CDR2 SYDVKM come from the germline V gene. This CDR3 contains 15 residues. Unmatched junction bases numbered 8, after V lost 4 bases and J lost 4 bases. CDR3 nucleotides: TGTGCCAGCAGTTCCCCAGGGGGCGAGGTCTATGGCTACACCTTC. Its translation is CASSSPGGEVYGYTF.

The chain carries TRBV7-9 and TRBJ2-7; 8 nucleotides match TRBD2. The V and J ends lost 3 bases and 2 bases, in that order; junction bases with no gene match: 6. The germline CDR1 and CDR2 sequences are SEHNR and FQNEAQ (reference sequence). The CDR3 consists of 15 residues. The CDR3 sequence: CASSLAGGPTYEQYF. The CDR3 nucleotides read TGTGCCAGCAGCTTGGCGGGAGGTCCTACCTACGAGCAGTACTTC.

The chain recombines TRBV19 with TRBJ1-2; perhaps TRBD1 as D (5 bases). Germline values: CDR1 LNHDA, CDR2 SQIVND (reference sequence). V lost 2 bases and J lost 6, with 13 bases in between. The CDR3 is made up of 14 amino acids. This chain's CDR3 is CASSIRGKGDGYTF. The CDR3 nucleotides read TGTGCCAGTAGTATACGAGGGAAAGGGGATGGCTACACCTTC.

V gene TRBV4-1 combines with J gene TRBJ1-5; D remains ambiguous. Trimming pared 2 bases from V and 3 bases from J, leaving 11 bases between. CDR3 length equals 15 residues. Germline-derived CDR1 and CDR2 are MGHRA and YSYEKL. The DNA for the CDR3 is TGCGCCAGCAGCCAAAATGATGGGTACAATCAGCCCCAGCATTTT. It translates to CASSQNDGYNQPQHF.

The chain carries TRBV7-9 and TRBJ2-7; 11 nucleotides match TRBD1. Losses at the gene ends were 2 bases for V and 0 bases for J; bases not matched to a gene: 6. CDR3 length: 17 residues. The germline V gene has CDR1 SEHNR and CDR2 FQNEAQ (reference sequence). The CDR3 DNA reads TGTGCCAGCAGCTTAATACCCGGGACAGGGGGCTCCTACGAGCAGTACTTC. Amino acids: CASSLIPGTGGSYEQYF.

The chain uses TRBV6-5 and TRBJ2-7; 11 bases match TRBD2. With 2 bases clipped from V and 6 bases from J, the junction kept 9 bases outside the gene matches. CDR1 and CDR2 from the germline V gene are MNHEY and SVGAGI. The CDR3 sequence is 16 residues long. The CDR3 nucleotides read TGTGCCAGCAGTTACCAAAGACTAGCGGGGAGGGGCGAGCAGTACTTC. It specifies CASSYQRLAGRGEQYF.

This clone was observed once. The genes are TRBV7-8 and TRBJ1-4, with D possibly TRBD1 on 6 matching bases. This CDR3 region has 15 residues. V dropped 8 bases and J dropped 7 bases, with 20 bases sitting between them. Germline CDR1 SGHVS, CDR2 FQNEAQ. The CDR3 bases are TGTGCCAGCCAGAAAGGGGGGGGCGGAGGTGAAAAACTGTTTTTT. This codes for CASQKGGGGGEKLFF.

This clone appeared a few times. V usage is TRBV28 and J usage is TRBJ2-7; 11 nucleotides align to TRBD1. The junction had 9 bases not matched to a gene; V was cut back by 6 bases and J by 2 bases. The CDR3 totals 16 residues. The germline gives CDR1 MDHEN, CDR2 SYDVKM. The CDR3 is CASRLSKGQGAYEQYF. The CDR3 DNA follows: TGTGCCAGCAGATTGAGCAAGGGACAGGGGGCCTACGAGCAGTACTTC.

The genes are TRBV28 and TRBJ1-4; D unresolved. V gave up 5 bases and J gave up 0 bases, with 16 bases separating them. The CDR3 extends over 17 amino acids. Germline CDR1 and CDR2: MDHEN and SYDVKM. This CDR3 reads CASSSHGRGATNEKLFF. In DNA, the CDR3 is TGTGCCAGCAGTAGCCACGGACGGGGTGCAACTAATGAAAAACTGTTTTTT. Drawing the rest from reference TRBV28 and TRBJ1-4, the complete variable domain is DVKVTQSSRYLVKRTGEKVFLECVQDMDHENMFWYRQDPGLGLRLIYFSYDVKMKEKGDIPEGYSVSREKKERFSLILESASTNQTSMYLCASSSHGRGATNEKLFFGSGTQLSVL.

In DNA, the CDR3 is TGTGCCAGCAGCTTAGACAGGGGAAACAATGAGCAGTTCTTC. This translates into CASSLDRGNNEQFF. V is TRBV7-2 and J is TRBJ2-1; TRBD1 agrees at 7 bases. V lost 1 base and J lost 5; bases outside the gene matches: 2. Germline V gene sequence: CDR1 SGHTA, CDR2 FQGNSA. The CDR3 consists of 14 residues.

This rearrangement joins TRBV19 to TRBJ1-1; D might be TRBD1 (5 bases). Germline loops: CDR1 LNHDA, CDR2 SQIVND (reference sequence). Trimming took off 1 base at V and 4 bases at J, with 7 bases between the two ends. The CDR3 has 13 amino acids. As DNA, the CDR3 is TGTGCCAGTAGTATAGTCGGGGCCACTGAAGCTTTCTTT. This codes for CASSIVGATEAFF. The whole variable domain, remainder taken from reference TRBV19 and TRBJ1-1, is DGGITQSPKYLFRKEGQNVTLSCEQNLNHDAMYWYRQDPGQGLRLIYYSQIVNDFQKGDIAEGYSVSREKKESFPLTVTSAQKNPTAFYLCASSIVGATEAFFGQGTRLTVV.

The chain employs TRBV25-1 and TRBJ1-5; no reliable D call. CDR1 is MGHDK, CDR2 SYGVNS, per germline. The V end was cut by 4 bases, the J end by 0 bases, with 19 bases between. This CDR3 contains 18 residues. CDR3 amino acids: CASSGSEGQVNSNQPQHF. DNA for the CDR3: TGTGCCAGCAGTGGATCCGAAGGTCAGGTTAATAGCAATCAGCCCCAGCATTTT.

The rearrangement joins TRBV4-3 to TRBJ2-1; D gene uncertain. This CDR3 spans 15 amino acids. Per the germline V gene, CDR1 is LGHNA and CDR2 is YSLEER. The V end was cut by 0 bases, the J end by 5 bases, with 11 bases between. The CDR3: CASSQEGSKNNEQFF. The CDR3 region has the DNA TGCGCCAGCAGCCAAGAGGGGTCGAAAAACAATGAGCAGTTCTTC.

The gene calls are TRBV19 and TRBJ2-7; tentatively, D is TRBD2 (6 bases). Germline V CDR1 and CDR2: LNHDA, SQIVND (reference sequence). With 5 bases removed from V and 5 bases from J, the gap between germline ends came to 19 bases. The length of the CDR3 is 15 residues. The CDR3 reads CASSPRRAGRDEQYF. DNA for the CDR3: TGTGCCAGTAGTCCAAGACGAGCGGGTCGAGACGAGCAGTACTTC.

The J gene is TRBJ2-7, the V gene TRBV30; no definite D call. Germline CDR1 and CDR2: GTSNPN and SVGIG (reference sequence). The CDR3 runs 13 residues. V lost 0 bases to trimming and J lost 3 bases, with 9 bases between them. CDR3 region: CAWSVLADYEQYF. The CDR3, as DNA: TGTGCCTGGAGTGTACTCGCGGACTACGAGCAGTACTTC.

The chain joins TRBV5-6 to TRBJ1-1; 10 bases align to TRBD1. Germline lookup yields CDR1 SGHDT and CDR2 YYEEEE. V shed 3 bases and J 0 bases; nucleotides not matched to a gene: 5. The CDR3 is 16 amino acids. Here the CDR3 DNA reads TGTGCCAGCAGCTGGAGACAGGGGGCCATGAACACTGAAGCTTTCTTT. Its translation: CASSWRQGAMNTEAFF.

The rearrangement joins TRBV6-6 to TRBJ2-7; 7 bases fit TRBD2. After removal of 6 bases from V and 6 bases from J, the junction contained 11 bases not matched to a gene. Germline-derived CDR1 and CDR2 are MNHNY and SVGAGI (reference sequence). The CDR3 runs to 14 residues. This chain's CDR3 is CASRTNEGGPEQYF. CDR3 sequence (DNA): TGTGCCAGCAGAACTAATGAGGGAGGGCCCGAGCAGTACTTC.

V and J are TRBV6-6 and TRBJ1-1; TRBD1 matches 11 bases. CDR1 is MNHNY and CDR2 is SVGAGI in the germline V gene (reference sequence). V shed 5 bases, J shed 1 base, and the junction held 6 bases outside the gene matches. This CDR3 is built from 16 residues. Written as DNA, the CDR3 is TGTGCCAGCAGTGGGGACAGGGGGTCGGCGAACACTGAAGCTTTCTTT. Amino acid sequence: CASSGDRGSANTEAFF.

The chain couples TRBV30 to TRBJ2-2; 9 bases line up with TRBD1. The V gene's germline CDR1 is GTSNPN and CDR2 SVGIG (reference sequence). V shed 1 base and J 5 bases; nucleotides not matched to a gene: 8. The CDR3 sequence is 16 residues long. Written as DNA, the CDR3 is TGTGCCTGGAGTGCCCCGACAGGGGGAGGTACCGGGGAGCTGTTTTTT. Residues: CAWSAPTGGGTGELFF.

The chain has TRBV5-1 and TRBJ2-6; TRBD1 might be the D (5 bases). The CDR3 has 15 residues. V lost 0 bases to trimming and J lost 9 bases, with 13 bases between them. Germline V lookup: CDR1 SGHRS, CDR2 YFSETQ. The CDR3 nucleotides are TGCGCCAGCAGCTTGGCCCGACAGTCCAACAACGTCCTGACTTTC. Protein: CASSLARQSNNVLTF. Full variable domain (rest looked up from reference TRBV5-1 and TRBJ2-6): KAGVTQTPRYLIKTRGQQVTLSCSPISGHRSVSWYQQTPGQGLQFLFEYFSETQRNKGNFPGRFSGRQFSNSRSEMNVSTLELGDSALYLCASSLARQSNNVLTFGAGSRLTVL.